This TCR beta chain was found in a study of shared clonotypes between healthy human individuals (dated by TCRdb to between 2020 and 2021). In the study overall: The cohort comprised two women and a few men aged 18 to 49 years. Per donor, three plates each were used for CD4 naive and CD4 memory, two for CD8 naive, and one for CD8 memory. To estimate repertoire size and how much clonotype sharing occurs between individuals, the study deeply sequenced the blood TCR repertoires of a handful of healthy adults. Libraries were prepared and TCR repertoires were sequenced by different laboratories using diverse techniques, in order to increase sequencing depth and limit assay-specific biases. Leukapheresis yielded between about 0.9 and 8.9 billion PBMCs per donor.

Using the deep immunoSEQ assay, multiplex PCR amplified TCR CDR3 regions from genomic DNA. Genomic DNA extracted from each cell subset was distributed evenly over all wells of several immunoSEQ 96-well plates, and each plate served as one replicate. For sorted subsets, each replicate PCR was loaded with roughly 190 ng genomic DNA, equivalent to 25,000 to 35,000 T cell genomes. Purified libraries were quantified with a Qubit 3.0 fluorometer, sized on a Bioanalyzer 2100, and re-quantified with the KAPA Library Quantification kit. Every immunoSEQ 96-well plate was sequenced on a dedicated single-read 150-cycle Illumina NextSeq 550 flow cell. As for the authors' bioinformatics: Because only junctional sequences without quality scores were contained in the immunoSEQ output, filtering matching that applied to full-length reads could not be performed. Sequences were annotated with PyIR, a Python wrapper for IgBLAST v1.9, using IMGT germline references to assign V/J genes and CDR3. Any read was removed if the V/J assignment was weak (E-value above 1e-6), the CDR3 was missing, or the read contained stop codons, out-of-frame junctions, or ambiguous translated residues. V3J clonotypes were defined by identical inferred V gene, J gene, and CDR3 amino acid sequence. Percentage overlap between repertoires was calculated by dividing the number of shared unique clonotypes by the size of the smaller repertoire. Repertoire richness was assessed with RTK rarefaction, the Chao1 estimator, and Recon v2.1 estimates of unobserved clonotypes. Generation probabilities were computed with OLGA for all TCRbeta clonotypes obtained by the gDNA method from a few donors. The clones in this table, taken by TCRdb from immuneACCESS, are in-frame only. Not every clone is retained; where verified, under half of the shortfall comes from an unresolved V gene, and the cause of the rest is unknown. The V and J calls and the clone size are those of that table, but D and trimming were determined from the DNA. Recorded for this sample are approximately 840,000 clones; about 96% of them occurred a single time. Around 0.21% of the sample is taken by the ten largest.

CD8 naive samples consisted of CD45RO-negative cells that were positively selected for CCR7, yielding a CD45RA+CCR7+ population without TemRA cells. Healthy HIV-negative adults with no recently reported acute infections or vaccinations were included as donors. Only Caucasian adults living in Nashville, Tennessee, USA were represented among the donors. After blood collection by leukapheresis, PBMCs were isolated using Ficoll-Histopaque density gradient centrifugation and then cryopreserved in the vapor phase of liquid nitrogen. Analytical flow cytometry was used to check the purity and quantity of every magnetically sorted T cell population. Genomic DNA was isolated from each sorted fraction and quantified by UV absorbance on a Nanodrop 2000c. Summary of the overall study and its limitations: Sampling was restricted to blood, and TCR repertoires in tissue are likely to differ from TCR repertoires in blood. Pairwise subsampling led to the expectation that sequencing depth would affect the degree of clonotype sharing among donors. About 4.5% of naive CD4, approximately 3.7% of naive CD8, about 2.4% of memory CD4, and about 0.4% of memory CD8 clonotypes were shared across a few donors. Incomplete sequencing was indicated by rarefaction of sorted-subset datasets, despite the large sequencing depth. Estimated clonotype richness was generally larger for naive than for memory subsets. Higher generation probabilities were observed for clonotypes shared by all four sorted-subset donors than for non-shared clonotypes. The small number of donors limited the genetic and exposure-history diversity represented.

The junction shows trimming of 5 bases on V and 4 bases on J, plus 12 bases between the germline ends. CDR1 LNHNV and CDR2 YYDKDF were looked up in the germline V gene (reference sequence). Taken from cysteine to phenylalanine, the CDR3 has 13 residues. The read is trimmed to its CDR3 DNA, 39 bases read in frame from base 1. Concerning this clone itself: The specificity of this receptor is unknown. Qualities for individual bases were not recorded, and no much larger clone is one base off.

Sequencing used naive CD8+ T cells sorted from blood. Sample cell subset or site, as interpreted from the label and publication: CD45RA+CCR7+. The source is a man under 40 in good health. The chain employs TRBV15 and TRBJ2-7; the D region possibly corresponds to TRBD2 (5 bases align). The DNA sequence reads TGTGCCACCAGCTCTGGGAGTAGGTACGAGCAGTACTTC. Translated, it reads CATSSGSRYEQYF.